Reported below is one TCR beta chain. What it recognizes is unknown. Cells designated naive CD8 were CD45RO-negative and were positively selected for CCR7, with terminally differentiated effector memory CD45RA+ cells excluded. The sample belongs to a study of shared clonotypes between healthy human individuals. Study-wide results and caveats: Non-shared clonotypes were found to have lower generation probabilities than the clonotypes that were shared by all four of the sorted-subset donors. Naive CD4 clonotypes were shared across a few donors at approximately 5.3%.

The authors loaded 150 to 250 ng DNA, 25,000 to 30,000 T cell genomes, into sorted-subset replicate PCRs. Assay used: immunoSEQ multiplex PCR; TCRdb lists only in-frame clones, some missing. This table has around 1.9 million clones, over 85% appearing once. This TCR came from a young man in good health. Some clones in this sample may be carry-over from other donors' samples. Sequences were obtained from naive CD8+ T cells from PBMCs.

The CDR3 reads CASSPLIAEYNEQFF. The CDR3, as DNA: TGCGCCAGCAGCCCACTAATAGCGGAATACAATGAGCAGTTCTTC. This chain links TRBV5-1 with TRBJ2-1, with D maybe TRBD2 (6 bases). The CDR3 extends over 15 amino acids. Trimming took 4 bases from V and 4 from J, leaving 15 bases between them. Germline-derived CDR1 and CDR2 are SGHRS and YFSETQ.